This T cell receptor (beta chain) was observed in a study of STAT5B mutations in CD4+ large granular lymphocyte leukemia. CDR3 length: 15 residues. V was trimmed by 3 bases and J by 4 bases, leaving 15 bases between them. Germline values: CDR1 LNHDA, CDR2 SQIVND (reference sequence). The survey-level immunoSEQ assay was used. Sequencing used immunoSEQ multiplex PCR; TCRdb keeps in-frame clones, though not all of them. The sample consists of about 38,000 clones, 70% to 90% of them appearing once. The sequencing sample was made of CD4+ T cells from blood buffy coats. The TCR sequence derives from a human donor in good health. The J gene is TRBJ1-2, the V gene TRBV19; a weak D match, TRBD1 (6 bases). The CDR3 DNA reads as TGTGCCAGTAGTATCTCGGCCCAAGGGGGCTATGGCTACACCTTC. Translating gives CASSISAQGGYGYTF.